This entry lists 17 T cell receptor beta chains sequenced from one sample in a study of blood T cell repertoires in COVID-19. Measured with immunoSEQ multiplex PCR; TCRdb has only the in-frame clones, and not every one. The data contain about 330,000 clones, around 80% of them singletons. The sequenced sample was peripheral blood. The receptors come from a woman between 50 and 59 years old with acute or convalescent COVID-19.

This chain links TRBV9 with TRBJ1-1; a weak D match, TRBD1 (5 bases). Germline V gene data show CDR1 as SGDLS and CDR2 as YYNGEE. The CDR3 loop spans 15 amino acids. Trimming removed 4 bases at V and 10 bases at J, with 23 bases between. In DNA form, the CDR3 reads TGTGCCAGCAGCCAAATAACAGGAACCTCCTCTGGAGCTTTCTTT. Its translation is CASSQITGTSSGAFF.

V and J are TRBV3-1 (or the pseudogene TRBV3-2) and TRBJ2-7, with 12 bases that match TRBD2. The CDR3 runs to 16 residues. Looked up from germline, CDR1 is LGHDT and CDR2 is YNNKEL (reference sequence). Trimming took 5 bases from V and 6 from J; bases not matched to a gene: 11. CDR3 protein: CASSSRTSGKGFEQYF. For the CDR3, the DNA is TGTGCCAGCAGCTCTCGGACTAGCGGGAAAGGCTTCGAGCAGTACTTC.

The DNA of the CDR3 is TGTGCCAGCAGCACCGGACTGACTAGCAATCAGCCCCAGCATTTT. It encodes CASSTGLTSNQPQHF. V is TRBV6-2 or TRBV6-3 and J is TRBJ1-5; D ambiguous. This CDR3 has 15 amino acids. The germline V and J ends were trimmed by 6 bases and 0 bases, with 12 bases remaining between them. Germline CDR1 reads MNHEY; CDR2 reads SVGEGT.

Only a few counts were recorded for this clone. This chain connects TRBV27 to TRBJ1-6; D unclear. Germline CDR1 is MNHEY and CDR2 is SMNVEV (reference sequence). This CDR3 comprises 17 residues. Trimming stripped 2 bases from V and 8 bases from J, with 19 bases between. The DNA for the CDR3 is TGTGCCAGCAGTTTACGCCCCCCCGGGAACTTTTATTCACCCCTCCACTTT. It is translated as CASSLRPPGNFYSPLHF.

This rearrangement joins TRBV29-1 to TRBJ2-2; D is possibly TRBD1 (6 bases). Germline lookup yields CDR1 SQVTM and CDR2 ANQGSEA. Trimming shortened V by 5 bases and J by 4 bases, and 14 bases separated the two germline ends. This CDR3 region has 14 residues. The CDR3 DNA is TGCAGCGTTCCCTCGGCAGGGGTCACCGGGGAGCTGTTTTTT. This encodes CSVPSAGVTGELFF.

The CDR3 protein is CASSYTGGGTEAFF. DNA for the CDR3: TGTGCCAGCAGTTACACGGGGGGCGGCACTGAAGCTTTCTTT. This chain joins TRBV6-5 and TRBJ1-1, with a weak D call TRBD1 (6 bases). Trimming took 2 bases from V and 4 from J, leaving 11 bases between them. In germline, CDR1 is MNHEY, CDR2 SVGAGI. The CDR3 length is 14 residues.

The rearrangement uses TRBV2 and TRBJ2-7, with a weak D call TRBD2 (6 bases). The CDR3 runs 15 residues. Deletions cut 8 bases from V and 6 bases from J, with 23 bases between. CDR1 is SNHLY and CDR2 is FYNNEI in the germline V gene. DNA of the CDR3: TGTGCCAGCGCCGCTGACTCGCGGAGGGGAGGCGAGCAGTACTTC. It yields the protein CASAADSRRGGEQYF.

This clone has ten or more counts. This CDR3 reads CASGLGAGQGSSPLHF. CDR3 in DNA: TGTGCTAGTGGTCTCGGGGCAGGGCAGGGGAGTTCACCCCTCCACTTT. The chain combines TRBV12-5 with TRBJ1-6; weak D call: TRBD1 (6 bases). This CDR3 is 16 amino acids long. The germline V gene has CDR1 LGHNT and CDR2 FRNRAP. The V and J ends lost 5 bases and 9 bases respectively, with 20 bases between them.

The table lists this clone with a few counts. J is TRBJ1-5 and V is TRBV6-7, with D hard to call. TRBV6-7 is classed as an ORF, of uncertain function. The CDR3 is 13 residues long. The ends were cut back, 10 bases at V and 0 bases at J, with 10 bases in the middle. Here the CDR3 DNA reads TGTGCCATCCCTTCTTATAGCAATCAGCCCCAGCATTTT. It specifies CAIPSYSNQPQHF.

The V and J genes are TRBV29-1 and TRBJ2-3; 7 bases map to TRBD1. The CDR3 covers 15 residues. Per the germline V gene, CDR1 is SQVTM and CDR2 is ANQGSEA. V gave up 6 bases and J gave up 6 bases; unmatched junction bases: 15. As DNA, the CDR3 is TGCAGCGTCAGAAGACAGGGCTCCCCGACTGATACGCAGTATTTT. Amino acids: CSVRRQGSPTDTQYF.

The chain joins TRBV9 to TRBJ1-1; 7 bases agree with TRBD1. The CDR3 contains 14 residues. After removal of 5 bases from V and 5 bases from J, the junction contained 9 bases not matched to a gene. Germline lookup yields CDR1 SGDLS and CDR2 YYNGEE. CDR3 nucleotide sequence: TGTGCCAGCAGTGGGACTCCAGGGGGTACTGAAGCTTTCTTT. Translated: CASSGTPGGTEAFF.

The chain uses TRBV9 and TRBJ2-2; no clear D. Trimming cost V 3 bases and J 10 bases, with 13 bases left between them. The CDR3 has 13 amino acids. Germline V gene lookup returns CDR1 SGDLS and CDR2 YYNGEE. CDR3 sequence: CASSAPTAQELFF. CDR3 in DNA: TGTGCCAGCAGCGCCCCGACTGCCCAGGAGCTGTTTTTT.

This rearrangement joins TRBV15 to TRBJ2-5; 7 bases align to TRBD2. The CDR3 has 15 amino acids. The V segment lost 5 bases and the J segment 0 bases; nucleotides outside the gene matches: 6. CDR1 is LNHNV, CDR2 YYDKDF, per germline (reference sequence). The CDR3 DNA reads TGTGCCACCAGCGGGGTTACTAGCGACCAAGAGACCCAGTACTTC. It is translated as CATSGVTSDQETQYF. Variable domain in full (rest from reference TRBV15 and TRBJ2-5): DAMVIQNPRYQVTQFGKPVTLSCSQTLNHNVMYWYQQKSSQAPKLLFHYYDKDFNNEADTPDNFQSRRPNTSFCFLDIRSPGLGDTAMYLCATSGVTSDQETQYFGPGTRLLVL.

The CDR3 reads CASSLRRPSGYTF. As DNA, the CDR3 is TGTGCCAGCAGTTTGCGGAGGCCCTCCGGCTACACCTTC. The J gene is TRBJ1-2, the V gene TRBV12-3 or TRBV12-4; D not certain. The CDR3 is 13 amino acids. V was shortened by 3 bases and J by 8 bases, with 13 bases between the two germline ends.

The V and J genes are TRBV5-4 and TRBJ2-3; D might be TRBD2 (6 bases). Germline V lookup: CDR1 SGHNT, CDR2 YYREEE (reference sequence). Trimming cost V 4 bases and J 6 bases, with 15 bases left between them. The CDR3 extends over 14 amino acids. The CDR3 DNA reads TGTGCCAGCAGCCTTAGCGGACTCACGGATACGCAGTATTTT. The encoded protein is CASSLSGLTDTQYF. The complete variable domain, with remaining parts taken from reference TRBV5-4 and TRBJ2-3, reads ETGVTQSPTHLIKTRGQQVTLRCSSQSGHNTVSWYQQALGQGPQFIFQYYREEENGRGNFPPRFSGLQFPNYSSELNVNALELDDSALYLCASSLSGLTDTQYFGPGTRLTVL.

This clone occurred a few times. Within the sample, other DNA sequences also encode this same CDR3. The genes are TRBV10-3 and TRBJ1-1, with D possibly being TRBD1 (5 bases). V lost 0 bases and J 3 bases, leaving 8 bases between the germline ends. CDR3 length: 14 amino acids. Germline V CDR1 and CDR2: ENHRY, SYGVKD. As DNA, the CDR3 is TGTGCCATCAGTGAGTCGTCGGGGGACACTGAAGCTTTCTTT. This translates into CAISESSGDTEAFF.

There are many counts of this clone. The sample contains more than one DNA sequence encoding this CDR3. The chain joins TRBV5-1 to TRBJ2-1, with D maybe TRBD1 (6 bases). Germline assignment: CDR1 SGHRS and CDR2 YFSETQ. Trimming removed 4 bases at V and 4 bases at J, with 9 bases between. This CDR3 has 13 residues. CDR3 bases: TGCGCCAGCAGCCCAGACAGGTACAATGAGCAGTTCTTC. Amino acid sequence: CASSPDRYNEQFF.